A single sample gave rise to the 9 T cell receptor beta chains below, sequenced in a study of Graves' ophthalmopathy and Graves' hyperthyroidism. Investigators amplified TCR beta CDR3 regions from RNA transcripts. A first-round RT-PCR used HTBI primers, followed by a second-round multiplex PCR. TCRdb re-derived calls from the multiplex PCR reads in MiXCR, one entry per CDR3 protein. The sample yields about 740,000 distinct CDR3 sequences, approximately 40% seen once. Sequencing was carried out using peripheral blood. These receptors originate from an adult man with Graves' ophthalmopathy.

This clonotype has ten or more counts. The chain joins TRBV7-9 to TRBJ1-3, with D maybe TRBD1 (6 bases). The germline V gene encodes CDR1 SEHNR and CDR2 FQNEAQ (reference sequence). V was trimmed by 5 bases and J by 3 bases, leaving 14 bases between them. The CDR3 is 15 residues long. CDR3 amino acids: CASSQEDRNGNTIYF. The CDR3 DNA follows: TGTGCCAGCAGCCAAGAGGACAGAAATGGAAACACCATATATTTT.

This rearrangement joins TRBV25-1 to TRBJ2-2; D might be TRBD2 (6 bases). The CDR3 extends over 18 amino acids. With 5 bases removed from V and 6 bases from J, the gap between germline ends came to 25 bases. Germline values: CDR1 MGHDK, CDR2 SYGVNS. CDR3 amino acids: CASSYSELAYIGPGELFF. For the CDR3, the DNA is TGTGCCAGCAGTTACTCGGAACTAGCCTATATTGGGCCCGGGGAGCTGTTTTTT.

The V call is TRBV11-3, the J call TRBJ1-6; 9 bases map to TRBD1. Per the germline V gene, CDR1 is SGHNT and CDR2 is YENEEA. Trimming took 4 bases from V and 7 from J; bases not matched to a gene: 2. This CDR3 comprises 14 residues. In DNA, the CDR3 is TGTGCCAGCAGCTACAGGGGGCCCAATTCACCCCTCCACTTT. This encodes CASSYRGPNSPLHF. Supplemented by reference TRBV11-3 and TRBJ1-6, the full variable domain reads EAGVVQSPRYKIIEKKQPVAFWCNPISGHNTLYWYLQNLGQGPELLIRYENEEAVDDSQLPKDRFSAERLKGVDSTLKIQPAELGDSAVYLCASSYRGPNSPLHFGNGTRLTVT.

This clonotype was seen a few times. The chain links TRBV20-1 to TRBJ2-7; TRBD1 might be the D (6 bases). Germline V lookup: CDR1 DFQATT, CDR2 SNEGSKA (reference sequence). V was pared by 0 bases and J by 2 bases, with 14 bases between. CDR3 length equals 15 residues. CDR3 amino acids: CSARDGTGSPYEQYF. The CDR3 nucleotides are TGCAGTGCTAGAGATGGAACAGGGTCCCCCTACGAGCAGTACTTC.

This clonotype was recorded at least ten times. The V call is TRBV10-3, the J call TRBJ2-7; 15 bases are a match to TRBD2. The CDR3 extends over 19 amino acids. Unmatched junction bases numbered 9, after V lost 3 bases and J lost 0 bases. Germline CDR1 and CDR2: ENHRY and SYGVKD. CDR3 residues: CAISDPWTSGGVSSYEQYF. DNA for the CDR3: TGTGCCATCAGTGACCCTTGGACTAGCGGGGGGGTTAGCTCCTACGAGCAGTACTTC.

This clonotype was detected only a few times. The CDR3 loop is CASSRTGGARQYF. CDR3 in DNA: TGTGCCAGCAGCCGGACAGGGGGCGCGAGGCAGTACTTC. V is TRBV6-2 or TRBV6-3 and J is TRBJ2-7; 11 nucleotides match TRBD1. Trimming removed 6 bases from V and 9 bases from J; junction bases left unmatched: 7. The CDR3 is 13 residues long. Germline V gives CDR1 MNHEY, CDR2 SVGEGT.

This sequence joins TRBV20-1 and TRBJ1-6; tentatively, D is TRBD1 (6 bases). The V end was cut by 0 bases, the J end by 7 bases, with 10 bases between. Germline assignment: CDR1 DFQATT and CDR2 SNEGSKA (reference sequence). The CDR3 has 14 amino acids. This chain's CDR3 is CSARDQGWNSPLHF. DNA of the CDR3: TGCAGTGCTAGAGATCAGGGGTGGAATTCACCCCTCCACTTT.

V usage is TRBV9 and J usage is TRBJ1-1; the D is unclear. Deletions cut 0 bases from V and 4 bases from J, with 10 bases between. Germline CDR1 and CDR2: SGDLS and YYNGEE. The CDR3 totals 14 residues. The CDR3 spells CASSVGGAVTEAFF. DNA for the CDR3: TGTGCCAGCAGCGTAGGAGGCGCGGTCACTGAAGCTTTCTTT.

Concerning this clonotype: One junction end does not reproduce the germline sequence, and a read error may be involved. The chain has TRBV7-6 and TRBJ2-7; D remains ambiguous. CDR1 is SGHVS and CDR2 is FNYEAQ in the germline V gene. The CDR3 has 13 amino acids. For the CDR3, the DNA is TGTGCCAGCAGCGATACAAGCTCCTACGAGCAGTGCTTC. The encoded protein is CASSDTSSYEQCF.